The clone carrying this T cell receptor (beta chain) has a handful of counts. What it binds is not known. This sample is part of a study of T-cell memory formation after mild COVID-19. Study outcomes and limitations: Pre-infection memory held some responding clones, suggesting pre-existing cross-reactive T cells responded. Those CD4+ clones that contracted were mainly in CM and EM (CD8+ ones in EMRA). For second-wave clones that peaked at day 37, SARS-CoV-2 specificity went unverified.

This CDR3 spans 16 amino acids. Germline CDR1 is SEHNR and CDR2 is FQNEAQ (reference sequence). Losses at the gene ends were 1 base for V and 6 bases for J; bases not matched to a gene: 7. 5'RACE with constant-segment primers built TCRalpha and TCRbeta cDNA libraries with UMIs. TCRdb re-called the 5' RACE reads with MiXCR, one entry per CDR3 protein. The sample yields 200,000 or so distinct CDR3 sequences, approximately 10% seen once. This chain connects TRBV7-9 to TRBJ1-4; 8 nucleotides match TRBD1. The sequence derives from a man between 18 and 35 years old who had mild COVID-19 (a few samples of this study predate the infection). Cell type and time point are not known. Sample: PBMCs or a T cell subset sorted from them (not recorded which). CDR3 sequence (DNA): TGTGCCAGCAGCTTAGTTCCAACAGGGGGTTATGAAAAACTGTTTTTT. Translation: CASSLVPTGGYEKLFF.